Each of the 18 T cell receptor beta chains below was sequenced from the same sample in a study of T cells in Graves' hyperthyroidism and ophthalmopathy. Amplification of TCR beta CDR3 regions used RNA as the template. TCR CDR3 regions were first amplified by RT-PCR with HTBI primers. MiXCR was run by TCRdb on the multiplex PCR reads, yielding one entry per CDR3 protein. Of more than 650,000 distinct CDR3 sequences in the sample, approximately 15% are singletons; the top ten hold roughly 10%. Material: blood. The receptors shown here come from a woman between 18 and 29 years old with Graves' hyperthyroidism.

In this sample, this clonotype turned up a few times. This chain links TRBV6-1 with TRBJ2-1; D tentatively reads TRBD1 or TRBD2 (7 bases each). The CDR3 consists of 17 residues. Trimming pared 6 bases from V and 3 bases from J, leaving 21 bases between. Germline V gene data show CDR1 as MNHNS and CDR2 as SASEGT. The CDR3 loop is CASSRAGPGQLYNEQFF. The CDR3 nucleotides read TGTGCCAGCAGCCGAGCGGGACCGGGACAGCTCTACAATGAGCAGTTCTTC.

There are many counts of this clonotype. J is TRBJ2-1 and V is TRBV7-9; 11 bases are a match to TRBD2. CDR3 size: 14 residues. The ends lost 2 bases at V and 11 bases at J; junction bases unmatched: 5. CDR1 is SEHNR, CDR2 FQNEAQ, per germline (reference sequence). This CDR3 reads CASSLKGLADQQFF. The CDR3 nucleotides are TGTGCCAGCAGCTTAAAGGGACTAGCGGACCAGCAGTTCTTC.

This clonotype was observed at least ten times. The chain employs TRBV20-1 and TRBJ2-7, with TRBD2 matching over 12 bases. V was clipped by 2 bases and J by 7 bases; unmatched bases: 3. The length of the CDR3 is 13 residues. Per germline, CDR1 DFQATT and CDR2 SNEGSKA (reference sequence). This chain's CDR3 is CSARLAGGREQYF. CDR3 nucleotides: TGCAGTGCTAGACTAGCGGGAGGGCGGGAGCAGTACTTC.

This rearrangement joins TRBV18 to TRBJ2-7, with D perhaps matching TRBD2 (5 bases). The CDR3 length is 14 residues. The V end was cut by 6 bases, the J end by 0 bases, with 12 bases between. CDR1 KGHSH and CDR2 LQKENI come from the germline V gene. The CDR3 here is CASSRRRDSYEQYF. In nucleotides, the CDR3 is TGTGCCAGCTCCCGCCGACGGGACTCCTACGAGCAGTACTTC.

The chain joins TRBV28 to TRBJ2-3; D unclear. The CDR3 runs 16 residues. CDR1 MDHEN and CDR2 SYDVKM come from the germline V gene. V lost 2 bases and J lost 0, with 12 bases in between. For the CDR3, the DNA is TGTGCCAGCAGTTTAGGGGTGGTGGCTAGCACAGATACGCAGTATTTT. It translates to CASSLGVVASTDTQYF.

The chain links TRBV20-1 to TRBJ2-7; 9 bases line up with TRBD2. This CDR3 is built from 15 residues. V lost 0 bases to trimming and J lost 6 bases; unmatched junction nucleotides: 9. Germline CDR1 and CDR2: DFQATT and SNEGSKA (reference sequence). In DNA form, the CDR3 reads TGCAGTGCTAGAGATTCGGCTAGCGGGAAGGGCGAGCAGTACTTC. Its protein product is CSARDSASGKGEQYF.

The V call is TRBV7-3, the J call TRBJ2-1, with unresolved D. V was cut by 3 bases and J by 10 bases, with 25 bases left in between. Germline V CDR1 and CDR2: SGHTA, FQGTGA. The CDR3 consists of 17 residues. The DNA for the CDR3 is TGTGCCAGCAGCTTCGGTCCGTTGGATGAAATCAATGTAGAGCAGTTCTTC. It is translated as CASSFGPLDEINVEQFF.

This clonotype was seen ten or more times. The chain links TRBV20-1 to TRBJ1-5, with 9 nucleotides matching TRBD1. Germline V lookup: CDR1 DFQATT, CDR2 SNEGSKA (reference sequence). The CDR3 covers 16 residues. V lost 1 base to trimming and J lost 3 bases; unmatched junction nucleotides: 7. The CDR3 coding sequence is TGCAGTGCTAGAGGAGGACAGGGGTGGAACAATCAGCCCCAGCATTTT. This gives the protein CSARGGQGWNNQPQHF.

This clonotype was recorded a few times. CDR3 residues: CASSPDRGWAGELFF. CDR3 DNA sequence: TGCGCCAGCAGCCCTGACAGGGGTTGGGCCGGGGAGCTGTTTTTT. V gene TRBV5-1 combines with J gene TRBJ2-2; 8 positions agree with TRBD1. V lost 4 bases to trimming and J lost 6 bases; unmatched junction nucleotides: 8. The CDR3 is 15 amino acids. Per the germline V gene, CDR1 is SGHRS and CDR2 is YFSETQ. The full variable domain, in which reference TRBV5-1 and TRBJ2-2 provide the parts outside the CDR3, is KAGVTQTPRYLIKTRGQQVTLSCSPISGHRSVSWYQQTPGQGLQFLFEYFSETQRNKGNFPGRFSGRQFSNSRSEMNVSTLELGDSALYLCASSPDRGWAGELFFGEGSRLTVL.

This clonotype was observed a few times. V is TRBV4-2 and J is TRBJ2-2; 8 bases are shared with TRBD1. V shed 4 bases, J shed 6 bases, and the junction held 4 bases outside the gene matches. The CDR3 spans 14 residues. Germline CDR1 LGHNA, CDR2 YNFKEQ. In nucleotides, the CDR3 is TGTGCCAGCAGCCCTCGCAGGGGGCCCGGGGAGCTGTTTTTT. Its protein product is CASSPRRGPGELFF.

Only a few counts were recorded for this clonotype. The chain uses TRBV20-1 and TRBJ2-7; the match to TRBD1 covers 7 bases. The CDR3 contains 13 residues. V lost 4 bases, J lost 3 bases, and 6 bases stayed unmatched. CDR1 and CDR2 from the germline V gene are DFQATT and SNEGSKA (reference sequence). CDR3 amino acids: CSAKGGTDYEQYF. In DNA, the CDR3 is TGCAGTGCTAAAGGTGGGACAGACTACGAGCAGTACTTC.

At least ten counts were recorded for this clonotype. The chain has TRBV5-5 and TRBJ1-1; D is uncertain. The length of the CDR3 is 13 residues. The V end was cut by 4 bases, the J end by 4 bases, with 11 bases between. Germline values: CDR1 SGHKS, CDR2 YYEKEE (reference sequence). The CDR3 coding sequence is TGTGCCAGCAGCCTTGAGCACAGCACTGAAGCTTTCTTT. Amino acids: CASSLEHSTEAFF. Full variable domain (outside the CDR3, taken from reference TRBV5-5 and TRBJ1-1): DAGVTQSPTHLIKTRGQQVTLRCSPISGHKSVSWYQQVLGQGPQFIFQYYEKEERGRGNFPDRFSARQFPNYSSELNVNALLLGDSALYLCASSLEHSTEAFFGQGTRLTVV.

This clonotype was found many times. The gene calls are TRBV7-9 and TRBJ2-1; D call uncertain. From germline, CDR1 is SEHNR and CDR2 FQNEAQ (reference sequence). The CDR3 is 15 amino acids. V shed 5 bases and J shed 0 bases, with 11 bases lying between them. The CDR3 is CASSQLVTSYNEQFF. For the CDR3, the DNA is TGTGCCAGCAGCCAACTCGTCACCTCCTACAATGAGCAGTTCTTC.

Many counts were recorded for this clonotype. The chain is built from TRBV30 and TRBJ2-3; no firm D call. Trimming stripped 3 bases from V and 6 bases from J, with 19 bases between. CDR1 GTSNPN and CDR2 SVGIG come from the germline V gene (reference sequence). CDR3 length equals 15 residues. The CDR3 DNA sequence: TGTGCCTGGAGCCCCGGTATGCTGCGTTTGGATACGCAGTATTTT. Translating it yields CAWSPGMLRLDTQYF.

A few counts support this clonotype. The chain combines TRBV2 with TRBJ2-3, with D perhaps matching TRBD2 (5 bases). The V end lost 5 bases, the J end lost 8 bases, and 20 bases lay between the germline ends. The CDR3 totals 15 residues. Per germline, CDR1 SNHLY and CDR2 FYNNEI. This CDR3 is CASSRRTRAESTQYF. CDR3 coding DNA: TGTGCCAGCAGTCGCCGGACTCGGGCCGAGTCTACGCAGTATTTT. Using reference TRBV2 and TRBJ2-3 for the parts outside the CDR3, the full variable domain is EPEVTQTPSHQVTQMGQEVILRCVPISNHLYFYWYRQILGQKVEFLVSFYNNEISEKSEIFDDQFSVERPDGSNFTLKIRSTKLEDSAMYFCASSRRTRAESTQYFGPGTRLTVL.

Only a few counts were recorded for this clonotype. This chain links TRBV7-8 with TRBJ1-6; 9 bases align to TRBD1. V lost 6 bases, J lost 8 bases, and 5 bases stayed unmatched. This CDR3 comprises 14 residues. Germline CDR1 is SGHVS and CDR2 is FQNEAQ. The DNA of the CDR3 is TGTGCCAGCAGACGACAGGGGGTGGATTCACCCCTCCACTTT. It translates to CASRRQGVDSPLHF. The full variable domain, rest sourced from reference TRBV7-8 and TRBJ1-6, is GAGVSQSPRYKVAKRGQDVALRCDPISGHVSLFWYQQALGQGPEFLTYFQNEAQLDKSGLPSDRFFAERPEGSVSTLKIQRTQQEDSAVYLCASRRQGVDSPLHFGNGTRLTVT.

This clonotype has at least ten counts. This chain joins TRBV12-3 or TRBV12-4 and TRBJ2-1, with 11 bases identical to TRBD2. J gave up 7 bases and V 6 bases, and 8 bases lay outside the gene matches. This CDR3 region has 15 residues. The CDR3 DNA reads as TGTGCCAGCAGGTCCACTAGCGGGAGCATAAATGAGCAGTTCTTC. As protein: CASRSTSGSINEQFF.

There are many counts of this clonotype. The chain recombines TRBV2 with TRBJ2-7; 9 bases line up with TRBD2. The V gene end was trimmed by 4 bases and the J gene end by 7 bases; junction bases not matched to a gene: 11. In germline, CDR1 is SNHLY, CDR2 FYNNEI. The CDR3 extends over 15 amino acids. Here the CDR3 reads CASSVMAREGREQYF. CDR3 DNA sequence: TGTGCCAGCAGTGTGATGGCGCGGGAGGGACGAGAGCAGTACTTC. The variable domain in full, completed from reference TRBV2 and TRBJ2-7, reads EPEVTQTPSHQVTQMGQEVILRCVPISNHLYFYWYRQILGQKVEFLVSFYNNEISEKSEIFDDQFSVERPDGSNFTLKIRSTKLEDSAMYFCASSVMAREGREQYFGPGTRLTVT.